This T cell receptor (beta chain) was identified during a study of OX40 agonist ivuxolimab in advanced cancers. Describing the broader study: Ivuxolimab, which targeted the costimulatory receptor OX40 (CD134), was an agonistic, fully human IgG2 monoclonal antibody. Intravenous ivuxolimab was administered to patients every 2 weeks at six dose levels: 0.01, 0.1, 0.3, 1.5, 3 and 10 mg/kg. Of the approximately 50 patients in dose escalation, about 20 had hepatocellular carcinoma, roughly 15 had melanoma, 9 had renal cell carcinoma and 9 had head and neck cancer. A male proportion of roughly 80% and a mean age of approximately 62 years, ranging from 23 to 79, were recorded for the dose-escalation cohort. Patients were allowed to have had prior anti-PD-1, anti-PD-L1 or anti-CTLA-4 therapy, and approximately 40% of the dose-escalation patients had previously received checkpoint inhibitors. Three dose-escalation patients achieved partial responses, one with hepatocellular carcinoma and two with cutaneous melanoma. The purpose of peripheral TCRbeta sequencing was to test whether ivuxolimab changed TCR sequence diversity and led to clonal T-cell expansion. The monotherapy dose-escalation portion (N of about 52 patients) of the phase I ivuxolimab trial is reported in the paper. What the study reported, not specific to this receptor: After ivuxolimab, more expanded clones were found on average in CD8+ T cells than in CD4+ T cells. At doses of 0.1 to 3.0 mg/kg, clonal expansion of both CD4+ and CD8+ blood T cells was observed from baseline to week 6. In partial responders in the 0.1-3.0 mg/kg groups, normalized peripheral clonal expansion was found to be among the lowest, especially among CD8+ T cells. Which antigens the clonally expanded peripheral T cells were specific for was not determined. Low levels of normalized T-cell clonal expansion were also shown by some nonresponding patients.

Genomic DNA was isolated from the sorted cells so that the TCRbeta CDR3 region could be sequenced. The immunoSEQ Assay was used to sequence the TCRbeta CDR3 regions. The clones in this table, taken by TCRdb from immuneACCESS, are in-frame only. Not every clone is retained; where verified, under half of the shortfall comes from an unresolved V gene, and the cause of the rest is unknown. The sample table records about 63,000 clones; roughly nine tenths of these occur just once. The ten most abundant clones make up 10% to 11% of the sample. Patients with a history of autoimmune disease or receiving systemic immunosuppression were excluded from the trial. Peripheral blood for TCR sequencing was collected from all dose cohorts at baseline, on cycle 4 day 1, and on cycle 7 day 1. The samples were drawn from a first-in-human, open-label, multicenter phase I dose-escalation trial of ivuxolimab. The trial enrolled adults with locally advanced or metastatic head and neck squamous cell, hepatocellular, melanoma or renal cell carcinoma. Before TCR sequencing, CD4+ T cells and CD8+ T cells from peripheral blood were sorted into separate populations.

A word on this clone: Its cognate antigen has yet to be identified. No clone much larger than this one lies a single base away; base qualities are absent.

Sequenced here: CD4+ or CD8+ T cells sorted from blood, sampled in a trial of the OX40 agonist ivuxolimab. The TCR comes from an adult with an advanced solid tumor such as melanoma, head and neck, liver or kidney cancer.

Here is the DNA: TGTGCCATCGCAGGACAGGGTGAAGAGACCCAGTACTTC. Translated, this gives CAIAGQGEETQYF. The rearranged segments are TRBV10-3 and TRBJ2-5, with 8 bases in between that match TRBD1. Including cysteine and phenylalanine, the CDR3 has 13 amino acids. CDR3 DNA only is kept here, 39 bases in frame from base 1. Trimming leaves V shorter by 8 bases and J shorter by 3 bases, with the junction holding 5 bases beyond the gene matches. CDR1 and CDR2, per the germline V gene, are ENHRY and SYGVKD.